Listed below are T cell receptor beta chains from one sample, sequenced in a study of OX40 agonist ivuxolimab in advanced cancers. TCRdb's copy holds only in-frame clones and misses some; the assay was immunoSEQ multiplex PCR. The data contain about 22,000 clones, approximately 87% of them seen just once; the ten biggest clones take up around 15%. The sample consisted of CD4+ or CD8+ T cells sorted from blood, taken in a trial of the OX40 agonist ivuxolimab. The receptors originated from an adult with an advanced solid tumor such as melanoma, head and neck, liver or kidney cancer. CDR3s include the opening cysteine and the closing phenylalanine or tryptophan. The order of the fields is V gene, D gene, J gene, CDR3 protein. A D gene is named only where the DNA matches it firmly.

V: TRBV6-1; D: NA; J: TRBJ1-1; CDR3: CASFPPVNTEAFF
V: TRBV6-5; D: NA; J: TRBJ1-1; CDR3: CASSPGRIFEAFF
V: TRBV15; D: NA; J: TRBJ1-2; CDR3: CATSRESGGWYGYTF
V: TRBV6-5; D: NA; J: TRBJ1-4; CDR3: CASSYSKGGKLFF
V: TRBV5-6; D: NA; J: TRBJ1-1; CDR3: CASSPIRPDEAFF
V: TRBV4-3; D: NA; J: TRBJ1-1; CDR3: CASSQGYATEAFF
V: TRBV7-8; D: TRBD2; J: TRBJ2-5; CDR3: CASSLETSGGAKTQYF
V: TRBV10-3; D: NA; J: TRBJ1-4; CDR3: CATAPTREGDEKLFF
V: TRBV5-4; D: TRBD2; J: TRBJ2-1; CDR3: CASSLERGSYNGQFF
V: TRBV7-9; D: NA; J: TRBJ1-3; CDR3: CASSLGGASSGNTIYF
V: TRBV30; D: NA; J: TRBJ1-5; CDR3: CAWSVHSNQPQHF
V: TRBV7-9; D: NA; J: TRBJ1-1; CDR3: CASSLPGTPEAFF
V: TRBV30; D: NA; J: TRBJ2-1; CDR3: CAWSPDNEQFF
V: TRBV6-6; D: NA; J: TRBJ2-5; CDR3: CASSTNRAGAETQYF
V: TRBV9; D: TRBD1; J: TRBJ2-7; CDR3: CASSAPPGQGAEQYF